A selection of T cell receptor beta chains follows, all from one sample in a study of regulatory T cells in long-lasting Graves disease. From the multiplex PCR reads, TCRdb called clonotypes with MiXCR, one entry per CDR3 protein. This table has about half a million distinct CDR3 sequences, about 12% appearing once. Another study also made use of these data, one on T cells in Graves' hyperthyroidism and ophthalmopathy.

The source material was peripheral blood mononuclear cells (PBMCs), sampled at new diagnosis, from a patient treated with antithyroid drugs. The receptors shown here come from a woman aged 25-40 years with Graves disease. The CDR3 runs from the conserved cysteine through the conserved F or W. The order of the fields is J gene, clone size, D gene, V gene, CDR3 protein, CDR3 DNA. The D gene is left open where the match is weak. The size of a clone is reported for some rows only, either as once, few or many, or as a class for expanded clones.

>TRBJ1-1|many|NA|TRBV19
CASSMLAEAFF
TGTGCCAGTAGTATGCTGGCTGAAGCTTTCTTT
>TRBJ2-5|many|NA|TRBV3-1
CASSLDSIGIETQYF
TGTGCCAGCAGTCTTGACTCTATTGGGATAGAGACCCAGTACTTC
>TRBJ2-3|few|NA|TRBV9
CASSVGALQASTDTQYF
TGTGCCAGCAGCGTAGGGGCCCTACAAGCTAGCACAGATACGCAGTATTTT
>TRBJ2-4|NA|TRBD1|TRBV20-1
CSAVLRDRGLLAKNIQYF
TGCAGTGCTGTCCTCCGGGACAGGGGGCTCTTAGCCAAAAACATTCAGTACTTC
>TRBJ2-1|NA|NA|TRBV5-8
CASSGTGRRDNEQFF
TGTGCCAGCAGCGGTACAGGTCGGAGGGACAATGAGCAGTTCTTC
>TRBJ2-1|NA|TRBD2|TRBV7-9
CASSLVTSGGGEQFF
TGTGCCAGCAGCTTAGTGACTAGCGGGGGCGGTGAGCAGTTCTTC
>TRBJ1-1|many|NA|TRBV12-3/TRBV12-4
CASTRVRNTEAFF
TGTGCCAGCACCCGCGTTCGTAACACTGAAGCTTTCTTT
>TRBJ1-1|once|NA|TRBV7-9
CASSLKTGGYTEAFF
TGTGCCAGCAGCCTTAAAACTGGGGGGTACACTGAAGCTTTCTTT
>TRBJ2-2|few|NA|TRBV12-3/TRBV12-4
CASFGAGELFF
TGTGCCAGCTTTGGGGCCGGGGAGCTGTTTTTT
>TRBJ2-7|NA|TRBD1|TRBV19
CASSTRQGDNEQYF
TGTGCCAGTAGTACTCGACAGGGCGACAACGAGCAGTACTTC
>TRBJ1-1|NA|NA|TRBV19
CASSIDGWSGARINTEAFF
TGTGCCAGTAGTATAGATGGGTGGTCGGGGGCTCGGATTAACACTGAAGCTTTCTTT
>TRBJ2-7|many|NA|TRBV6-1
CASGYRNEQYF
TGTGCCAGCGGGTACAGGAACGAGCAGTACTTC
>TRBJ2-5|many|NA|TRBV9
CASSVLGGPQETQYF
TGTGCCAGCAGCGTACTTGGCGGGCCTCAAGAGACCCAGTACTTC
>TRBJ2-7|many|NA|TRBV7-9
CASSSVSGLSSYEQYF
TGTGCCAGCAGCTCTGTATCGGGGCTGAGCTCCTACGAGCAGTACTTC
>TRBJ2-2|many|TRBD2|TRBV14
CASSLLAGGITGELFF
TGTGCCAGCAGCCTGTTAGCGGGAGGAATTACCGGGGAGCTGTTTTTT
>TRBJ2-6|few|NA|TRBV9
CASSAFSGANVLTF
TGTGCCAGCAGCGCTTTTTCCGGGGCCAACGTCCTGACTTTC
>TRBJ1-2|many|TRBD1|TRBV9
CASSHDWGQGYGYTF
TGTGCCAGCAGCCACGACTGGGGACAGGGCTATGGCTACACCTTC
>TRBJ2-1|many|TRBD2|TRBV30
CAWTRGPSGSVSNEQFF
TGTGCCTGGACTAGGGGGCCTAGCGGGAGCGTTAGCAATGAGCAGTTCTTC